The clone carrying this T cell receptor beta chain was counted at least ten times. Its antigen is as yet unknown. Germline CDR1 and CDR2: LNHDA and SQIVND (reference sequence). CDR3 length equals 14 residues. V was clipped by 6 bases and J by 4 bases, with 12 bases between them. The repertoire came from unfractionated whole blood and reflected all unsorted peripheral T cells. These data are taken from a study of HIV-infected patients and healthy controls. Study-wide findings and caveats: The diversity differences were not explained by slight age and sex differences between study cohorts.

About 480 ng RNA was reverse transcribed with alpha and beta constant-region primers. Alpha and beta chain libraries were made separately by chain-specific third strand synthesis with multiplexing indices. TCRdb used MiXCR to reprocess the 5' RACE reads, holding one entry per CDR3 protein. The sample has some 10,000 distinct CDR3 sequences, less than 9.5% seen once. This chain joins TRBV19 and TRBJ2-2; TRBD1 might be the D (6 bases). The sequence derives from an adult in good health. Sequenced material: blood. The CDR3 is CASSLPGVTGELFF. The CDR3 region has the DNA TGTGCCAGTAGCCTACCAGGGGTCACCGGGGAGCTGTTTTTT.